This is a list of T cell receptor beta chains from one sample in a study of T cells in Graves' hyperthyroidism and ophthalmopathy. TCRdb ran MiXCR on the multiplex PCR reads and lists one entry per CDR3 protein. The data hold roughly 570,000 distinct CDR3 sequences, with around 45% observed a single time. The sequenced sample consisted of peripheral blood or thyroid tissue (not recorded which). The receptor source for this set is a young woman with Graves' hyperthyroidism. CDR3s include the opening cysteine and the closing phenylalanine or tryptophan. A D gene is named only where the DNA matches it firmly. Part of the rows lack a size; the others show once, few, many or a class for expanded clones.

DNA	CDR3	D	size	V	J
TGCAGCGTTGAGGATCAGGGCGCTAATGAAAAACTGTTTTTT	CSVEDQGANEKLFF	.	.	TRBV29-1	TRBJ1-4
TGTGCCAGCAGCTTTGCCGGGACGGTGAACTATGGCTACACCTTC	CASSFAGTVNYGYTF	.	.	TRBV7-2	TRBJ1-2
TGTGCCATCAGTGACCACCCCCAGCATTTT	CAISDHPQHF	.	.	TRBV10-3	TRBJ1-5
TGTGCCAGCAGCTTTTGGGGTGACCCTAACACCGGGGAGCTGTTTTTT	CASSFWGDPNTGELFF	.	many	TRBV5-6	TRBJ2-2
.	CSVDMGGRVNYGCTF	.	.	TRBV29-1	TRBJ1-2
TGCAGTGCTAGAGATCACACCTTC	CSARDHTF	.	.	TRBV20-1	TRBJ1-2
TGTGCCAGCACCATCGCCAGGGGTGACATTCAGTACTTC	CASTIARGDIQYF	.	few	TRBV7-9	TRBJ2-4
TGTGCCACCAGTCTCGGGGGGGTCGAGACCCAGTACTTC	CATSLGGVETQYF	TRBD2	many	TRBV24-1	TRBJ2-5
TGCAGTGCTAGAGCTAACCCCGGGACAGGCGGCTACACCTTC	CSARANPGTGGYTF	TRBD1	many	TRBV20-1	TRBJ1-2
TGTGCCACCGGTGGACAGGTATACGAGCAGTACTTC	CATGGQVYEQYF	TRBD1	once	TRBV24-1	TRBJ2-7
TGTGCCAGCAGCCTATGGGACGGTTTGAAGACCCAGTACTTC	CASSLWDGLKTQYF	.	many	TRBV3-1	TRBJ2-5
TGTGCCACCAGTGACGGACTAGCGGAGGGGGTAGATACGCAGTATTTT	CATSDGLAEGVDTQYF	TRBD2	many	TRBV24-1	TRBJ2-3
TGCGCCAGCAGCATCGGACTAGCGGGAGGGCCTTTTCTTGAGACCCAGTACTTC	CASSIGLAGGPFLETQYF	TRBD2	many	TRBV5-1	TRBJ2-5
TGTGCCAGCAGCGAGACTAGCGGGAGACCGAACGAGCAGTACTTC	CASSETSGRPNEQYF	TRBD2	.	TRBV14	TRBJ2-7
TGCAGTGCTTTTCTCGGGGAAGTGGGCTACACCTTC	CSAFLGEVGYTF	.	.	TRBV20-1	TRBJ1-2
TGCAGCGTGGGGGACAGCCCCTACGAGCAGTACTTC	CSVGDSPYEQYF	TRBD1	many	TRBV29-1	TRBJ2-7
TGTGCCAGCAGCGTCGGGTCTCCAGGGGAGCTGTTTTTT	CASSVGSPGELFF	.	once	TRBV9	TRBJ2-2
TGTGCCAGCTCCGGGGGAGGGGAAGGTCAGCCCCAGCATTTT	CASSGGGEGQPQHF	.	many	TRBV2	TRBJ1-5
TGCAGCGTTAACACGGGAGGGTCAGGGGAGCTGTTTTTT	CSVNTGGSGELFF	TRBD2	.	TRBV29-1	TRBJ2-2
TGCAGCGTTACCGGAGGAGACTATGGCTACACCTTC	CSVTGGDYGYTF	.	many	TRBV29-1	TRBJ1-2
TGTGCCAGCTCCCCCCAGGGGAGGCTATACGAGCAGTACTTC	CASSPQGRLYEQYF	.	.	TRBV18	TRBJ2-7
TGTGCCAGCAGGGGCTACACCTTC	CASRGYTF	.	.	TRBV2	TRBJ1-2
TGCGCCAGCAGCCAAGACTGGAATGCGGAGGGGGGCGGTCAGCCCCAGCATTTT	CASSQDWNAEGGGQPQHF	.	.	TRBV4-3	TRBJ1-5
TGTGCCAGCAGCGATCCTCCGACTTTACTAGGTTCACCCCTCCACTTT	CASSDPPTLLGSPLHF	.	.	TRBV9	TRBJ1-6
TGCAGTGCTGGGGGTCGGGTAGGACAGGGGGCGAAGCAAGAGACCCAGTACTTC	CSAGGRVGQGAKQETQYF	TRBD1	many	TRBV20-1	TRBJ2-5
TGTGCCAGCAGCGTAGCGGGAGGATACAATGAGCAGTTCTTC	CASSVAGGYNEQFF	TRBD2	.	TRBV7-2	TRBJ2-1
TGTGCCAGCCGGACAGGAGGTCAAGCTTTCTTT	CASRTGGQAFF	TRBD1	once	TRBV19	TRBJ1-1
TGTGCCAGTAGTTCGCAAGGGGGCTGGGATGAAGCTTTCTTT	CASSSQGGWDEAFF	TRBD1	.	TRBV19	TRBJ1-1
TGCGCCAGCGGCCAAGTTTATTTGCGGAACACTGAAGCTTTCTTT	CASGQVYLRNTEAFF	.	.	TRBV4-1	TRBJ1-1
TGCGCCAGCAGTGAGTATGGGGGAGGGAGCGAGCAGTACTTC	CASSEYGGGSEQYF	TRBD2	.	TRBV10-2	TRBJ2-7
TGTGCCACCAGCAGCCGGACCGGGAGTCGGCTTTCCCTCCACTTT	CATSSRTGSRLSLHF	.	many	TRBV15	TRBJ1-6
TGCAGTGCCACAGACGGGAGCCCGTCACCCCACGAGCAGTACTTC	CSATDGSPSPHEQYF	.	many	TRBV20-1	TRBJ2-7
TGTGCCAGCAGCAGGGGGCGCCCCGAGGAGCAGTACTTC	CASSRGRPEEQYF	TRBD1	.	TRBV7-6	TRBJ2-7
TGTGCCAGCAGCAATACGGACAGGGAGAATGGCTACACCTTC	CASSNTDRENGYTF	TRBD1	many	TRBV9	TRBJ1-2
TGTGCCAGCAGTGTACCCTGGCAGGCCAATTCCGGCTACACCTTC	CASSVPWQANSGYTF	.	once	TRBV25-1	TRBJ1-2
TGTGCCAGCAGTTTTAGTGCGGGGCTAGGTGGTGAAAAACTGTTTTTT	CASSFSAGLGGEKLFF	.	.	TRBV12-3/TRBV12-4	TRBJ1-4
TGTGCCAGCAGTTCCGCCCCGGGGACTGAAGCTTTCTTT	CASSSAPGTEAFF	.	.	TRBV6-5	TRBJ1-1
TGTGCCAGCAGCTTAGGCGCGCTCATGAACACTGAAGCTTTCTTT	CASSLGALMNTEAFF	.	many	TRBV7-2	TRBJ1-1
TGTGCCATCAGTGAGTCAGGGGGCTATGGCTACACCTTC	CAISESGGYGYTF	.	many	TRBV10-3	TRBJ1-2
TGTGCCAGCAGAACGACAGTTCATGCTTTCTTT	CASRTTVHAFF	.	many	TRBV6-1	TRBJ1-1
TGTGCCTGCAGTAGTTGGACAGGGGGGCCTGAGACCCAGTACTTC	CACSSWTGGPETQYF	TRBD1	.	TRBV12-3/TRBV12-4	TRBJ2-5
TGTGCCAGCAGCCTCCCGGGACGACGAGAGACCCAGTACTTC	CASSLPGRRETQYF	.	.	TRBV7-9	TRBJ2-5
TGTGCTAGCAGCTCAGCTCCGCCCCCGGGACAGGGTAATCACACAGATACGCAGTATTTT	CASSSAPPPGQGNHTDTQYF	TRBD1	.	TRBV7-7	TRBJ2-3
TGTGCCAGCAGCGCTACAGGGTACACTGAAGCTTTCTTT	CASSATGYTEAFF	.	many	TRBV14	TRBJ1-1
TGCAGCGTTGAAGGAGGGAATGGGGAGACCCAGTACTTC	CSVEGGNGETQYF	.	.	TRBV29-1	TRBJ2-5
TGTGCCATCAGTGAGTCTGGGGCGGGGGCTGAAAAACTGTTTTTT	CAISESGAGAEKLFF	.	.	TRBV10-3	TRBJ1-4
TGTGCCAGCAGCTTAGTGCCAGGGCAAGAGACCCAGTACTTC	CASSLVPGQETQYF	.	few	TRBV7-2	TRBJ2-5
TGTGCCAGCAGCCAAGCGGGCGGCGTGAACCAAGCTTTCTTT	CASSQAGGVNQAFF	.	.	TRBV7-9	TRBJ1-1
TGTGCCAGTAGTATGTTCGATTTATTAGGGGGAGAAAAACTGTTTTTT	CASSMFDLLGGEKLFF	.	.	TRBV19	TRBJ1-4
TGTGCCAGCAGCCTAGACAGCGTCCGAGGTGGCTACACCTTC	CASSLDSVRGGYTF	.	many	TRBV14	TRBJ1-2
TGCAGCAGCCCCCGGCCGAACACTGAAGCTTTCTTT	CSSPRPNTEAFF	.	once	TRBV29-1	TRBJ1-1
TGTGCCAGCAGCCCCCTCGGGGACAGGGGCGAACTAGGGCGGCAATACACCTTC	CASSPLGDRGELGRQYTF	TRBD1	many	TRBV13	TRBJ1-2
TGTGCCAGCAGCCAAACAGGGACAGCTTTCTTT	CASSQTGTAFF	.	many	TRBV11-2	TRBJ1-1
TGTGCCTGGAGTGGACAGGTATACCTTGGAAACACCATATATTTT	CAWSGQVYLGNTIYF	.	.	TRBV30	TRBJ1-3
TGTGCCACCAGTGATCATCGGGACTACAATGAAGCTTTCTTT	CATSDHRDYNEAFF	.	.	TRBV24-1	TRBJ1-1
TGCAGTGCTAGCATCTGGCCGACTGGCTACACCTTC	CSASIWPTGYTF	.	many	TRBV20-1	TRBJ1-2
TGTGCCAGCAGCTTAACCGGGTATGGGGCCAACGTCCTGACTTTC	CASSLTGYGANVLTF	.	many	TRBV7-3	TRBJ2-6
TGTGCCAGCAGCAGCGCGGGAGCGCCGCAGGGCGTTTCGGGAAAACTGTTTTTT	CASSSAGAPQGVSGKLFF	.	.	TRBV7-2	TRBJ1-4
TGCAGTGCTCGACTAGCGGATCAAGAGACCCAGTACTTC	CSARLADQETQYF	TRBD2	.	TRBV20-1	TRBJ2-5